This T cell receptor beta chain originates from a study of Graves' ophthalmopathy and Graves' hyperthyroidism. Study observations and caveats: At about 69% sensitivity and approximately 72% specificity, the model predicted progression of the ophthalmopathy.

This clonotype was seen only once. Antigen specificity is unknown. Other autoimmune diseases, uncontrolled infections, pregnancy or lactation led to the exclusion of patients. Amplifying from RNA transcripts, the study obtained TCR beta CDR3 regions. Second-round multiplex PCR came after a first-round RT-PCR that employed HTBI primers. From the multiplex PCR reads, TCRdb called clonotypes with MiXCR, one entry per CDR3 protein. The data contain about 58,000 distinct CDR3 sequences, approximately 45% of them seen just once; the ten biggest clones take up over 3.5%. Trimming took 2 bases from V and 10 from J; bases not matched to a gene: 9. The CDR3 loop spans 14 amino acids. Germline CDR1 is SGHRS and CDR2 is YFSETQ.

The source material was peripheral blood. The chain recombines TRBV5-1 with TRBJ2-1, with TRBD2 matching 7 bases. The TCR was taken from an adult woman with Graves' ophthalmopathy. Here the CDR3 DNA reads TGCGCCAGCAGCTTATTGGCGGGGGAAGGAGAGCAGTTCTTC. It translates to CASSLLAGEGEQFF.